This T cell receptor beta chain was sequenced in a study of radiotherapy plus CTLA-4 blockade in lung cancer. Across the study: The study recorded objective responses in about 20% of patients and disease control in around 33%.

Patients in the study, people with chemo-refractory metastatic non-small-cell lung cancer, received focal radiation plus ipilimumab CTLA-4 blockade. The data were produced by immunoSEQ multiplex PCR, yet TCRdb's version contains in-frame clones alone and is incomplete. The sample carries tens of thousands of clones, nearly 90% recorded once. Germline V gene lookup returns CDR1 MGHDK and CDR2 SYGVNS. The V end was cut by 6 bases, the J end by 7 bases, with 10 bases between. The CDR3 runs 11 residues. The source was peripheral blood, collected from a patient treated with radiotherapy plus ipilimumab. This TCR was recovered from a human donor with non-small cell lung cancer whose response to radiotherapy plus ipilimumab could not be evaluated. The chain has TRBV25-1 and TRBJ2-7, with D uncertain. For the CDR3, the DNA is TGTGCCAGCAGCCCAGGTACGGAGCAGTACTTC. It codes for CASSPGTEQYF.